Below are 15 T cell receptor beta chains sequenced from a single sample in a study of beta chain features in type 1 diabetes. Broader study findings: Moderate yet significant TCRB CDR3 shortening was seen in Type 1 diabetes patients in all four CD4+ subsets.

The sequenced template was cDNA made from the entire isolated RNA. Clones were sequenced by immunoSEQ multiplex PCR, and TCRdb holds only the in-frame ones, with some missing. The data show around 690,000 clones, 9.5% to 15% seen once. The antigens for these receptors are not known. Sequences were obtained from naive CD4+ T cells from blood. The receptors originated from a man aged 30 to 39 with type 1 diabetes.

The chain recombines TRBV19 with TRBJ1-1, with TRBD1 identical over 10 bases. The CDR3 sequence is 13 residues long. Trimming cost V 4 bases and J 9 bases; bases outside gene matches: 5. Germline CDR1 is LNHDA and CDR2 is SQIVND (reference sequence). CDR3 nucleotides: TGTGCCAGTAGTAAGGGGGACAGGGGACAAGCTTTCTTT. This encodes CASSKGDRGQAFF.

This clone was observed a handful of times. The chain has TRBV11-2 and TRBJ1-5; D uncertain. This CDR3 contains 14 residues. V shed 1 base and J shed 0 bases, with 4 bases lying between them. Germline V gene sequence: CDR1 SGHAT, CDR2 FQNNGV. CDR3 DNA sequence: TGTGCCAGCAGCTTAGGGAGTAGCAATCAGCCCCAGCATTTT. This codes for CASSLGSSNQPQHF. The full variable domain, rest sourced from reference TRBV11-2 and TRBJ1-5, is EAGVAQSPRYKIIEKRQSVAFWCNPISGHATLYWYQQILGQGPKLLIQFQNNGVVDDSQLPKDRFSAERLKGVDSTLKIQPAKLEDSAVYLCASSLGSSNQPQHFGDGTRLSIL.

This clone was seen more than once but under ten times. The rearrangement joins TRBV28 to TRBJ2-7; the D gene could be TRBD1 or TRBD2 (5 bases each). This CDR3 has 13 residues. The ends were cut back, 3 bases at V and 4 bases at J, with 10 bases in the middle. Germline values: CDR1 MDHEN, CDR2 SYDVKM. This chain's CDR3 is CASSLGREYEQYF. As DNA, the CDR3 is TGTGCCAGCAGTTTGGGACGGGAATACGAGCAGTACTTC.

V is TRBV11-3 and J is TRBJ2-7; no clear D. CDR1 SGHNT and CDR2 YENEEA come from the germline V gene. This CDR3 has 13 amino acids. V lost 1 base and J 3 bases, leaving 7 bases between the germline ends. In DNA form, the CDR3 reads TGTGCCAGCAGCTTAGGTTCATACTACGAGCAGTACTTC. Translation: CASSLGSYYEQYF. The whole variable domain, filled in from reference TRBV11-3 and TRBJ2-7, reads EAGVVQSPRYKIIEKKQPVAFWCNPISGHNTLYWYLQNLGQGPELLIRYENEEAVDDSQLPKDRFSAERLKGVDSTLKIQPAELGDSAVYLCASSLGSYYEQYFGPGTRLTVT.

V and J are TRBV28 and TRBJ2-2; 8 nucleotides match TRBD1. V shed 6 bases, J shed 10 bases, and the junction held 13 bases outside the gene matches. CDR3 length: 15 residues. Germline CDR1 and CDR2: MDHEN and SYDVKM. The CDR3 DNA reads as TGTGCCAGCAGCCCTCCCGCAGGGGGCGGGGAGGAGCTGTTTTTT. It translates to CASSPPAGGGEELFF.

J is TRBJ2-5 and V is TRBV27; D might be TRBD1 (5 bases). Germline values: CDR1 MNHEY, CDR2 SMNVEV (reference sequence). CDR3 size: 16 residues. Trimming cost V 3 bases and J 2 bases, with 16 bases left between them. In nucleotides, the CDR3 is TGTGCCAGCAGTTTGTCACAGGCTCGGCGTCAAGAGACCCAGTACTTC. Its translation: CASSLSQARRQETQYF.

This chain links TRBV6-6 with TRBJ1-4; D is undetermined. V was clipped by 6 bases and J by 7 bases, with 21 bases between them. Germline loops: CDR1 MNHNY, CDR2 SVGAGI (reference sequence). This CDR3 has 16 residues. This chain's CDR3 is CASRTSGAGKSEKLFF. Written as DNA, the CDR3 is TGTGCCAGCAGGACGTCAGGAGCCGGGAAGAGTGAAAAACTGTTTTTT.

The V gene is TRBV30, the J gene TRBJ2-3, with TRBD1 as a possible D gene (5 bases). This CDR3 region has 13 residues. CDR1 and CDR2 from the germline V gene are GTSNPN and SVGIG (reference sequence). Trimming removed 5 bases from V and 4 bases from J, with 13 bases in between. The CDR3 nucleotides are TGTGCCTGGGAACAGGAAGGGGCAGATACGCAGTATTTT. It yields the protein CAWEQEGADTQYF. The full variable domain, its missing parts supplied by reference TRBV30 and TRBJ2-3, is SQTIHQWPATLVQPVGSPLSLECTVEGTSNPNLYWYRQAAGRGLQLLFYSVGIGQISSEVPQNLSASRPQDRQFILSSKKLLLSDSGFYLCAWEQEGADTQYFGPGTRLTVL.

V and J are TRBV29-1 and TRBJ1-1; 8 nucleotides line up with TRBD1. CDR3 length: 13 amino acids. The ends lost 3 bases at V and 3 bases at J; junction bases unmatched: 3. Germline-derived CDR1 and CDR2 are SQVTM and ANQGSEA. The CDR3 DNA is TGCAGCGTTGAGTTACAGGGGGACACTGAAGCTTTCTTT. Its protein product is CSVELQGDTEAFF.

The CDR3 DNA follows: TGTGCCATCACTCAGCCGGGGGACAGGGAAAACAATGAGCAGTTCTTC. It yields the protein CAITQPGDRENNEQFF. The V and J genes are TRBV10-3 and TRBJ2-1; 9 nucleotides match TRBD1. Trimming removed 7 bases from V and 5 bases from J; junction bases left unmatched: 12. This CDR3 has 16 amino acids. Germline V gene data show CDR1 as ENHRY and CDR2 as SYGVKD.

The table lists this clone with a few counts. V usage is TRBV7-2 and J usage is TRBJ2-5, with 7 bases lining up with TRBD2. Trimming removed 2 bases from V and 3 bases from J; junction bases left unmatched: 3. Per germline, CDR1 SGHTA and CDR2 FQGNSA. CDR3 size: 14 residues. The DNA of the CDR3 is TGTGCCAGCAGCTTATGGGGACTAAAAGAGACCCAGTACTTC. This codes for CASSLWGLKETQYF.

The chain couples TRBV7-9 to TRBJ1-2; 7 positions agree with TRBD1. V dropped 5 bases and J dropped 4; count of bases not matched to a gene: 7. Germline V lookup: CDR1 SEHNR, CDR2 FQNEAQ (reference sequence). This CDR3 contains 14 residues. The CDR3 loop is CASSEGTVTYGYTF. The CDR3 region has the DNA TGTGCCAGCAGCGAGGGGACAGTGACCTATGGCTACACCTTC. Looking up the rest from reference TRBV7-9 and TRBJ1-2 gives the full variable domain: DTGVSQNPRHKITKRGQNVTFRCDPISEHNRLYWYRQTLGQGPEFLTYFQNEAQLEKSRLLSDRFSAERPKGSFSTLEIQRTEQGDSAMYLCASSEGTVTYGYTFGSGTRLTVV.

CDR3 sequence reads: CASSFGQGSADTQYF. In nucleotides, the CDR3 is TGTGCCAGCAGCTTTGGGCAGGGGTCGGCAGATACGCAGTATTTT. The chain is built from TRBV7-2 and TRBJ2-3, with D possibly matching TRBD1 (6 bases). Germline CDR1 SGHTA, CDR2 FQGNSA. V lost 3 bases to trimming and J lost 4 bases, with 14 bases between them. This CDR3 is built from 15 residues.

This clone has more than one count but fewer than ten. This sequence joins TRBV25-1 and TRBJ2-1, with 9 bases lining up with TRBD1. The CDR3 covers 16 residues. Trimming cost V 2 bases and J 7 bases; bases outside gene matches: 9. Germline-derived CDR1 and CDR2 are MGHDK and SYGVNS. The CDR3 DNA reads TGTGCCAGCAGTGAAACCGGGACAGGGTTTGGGAATGAGCAGTTCTTC. Protein sequence: CASSETGTGFGNEQFF.

The chain joins TRBV30 to TRBJ2-3, with no clear D. Trimming stripped 4 bases from V and 0 bases from J, with 8 bases between. Germline lookup yields CDR1 GTSNPN and CDR2 SVGIG (reference sequence). The CDR3 runs to 13 residues. CDR3 in DNA: TGTGCCTGGAAGGTGGCGAGCACAGATACGCAGTATTTT. Its translation is CAWKVASTDTQYF. Together with reference TRBV30 and TRBJ2-3, the CDR3 gives the full variable domain: SQTIHQWPATLVQPVGSPLSLECTVEGTSNPNLYWYRQAAGRGLQLLFYSVGIGQISSEVPQNLSASRPQDRQFILSSKKLLLSDSGFYLCAWKVASTDTQYFGPGTRLTVL.